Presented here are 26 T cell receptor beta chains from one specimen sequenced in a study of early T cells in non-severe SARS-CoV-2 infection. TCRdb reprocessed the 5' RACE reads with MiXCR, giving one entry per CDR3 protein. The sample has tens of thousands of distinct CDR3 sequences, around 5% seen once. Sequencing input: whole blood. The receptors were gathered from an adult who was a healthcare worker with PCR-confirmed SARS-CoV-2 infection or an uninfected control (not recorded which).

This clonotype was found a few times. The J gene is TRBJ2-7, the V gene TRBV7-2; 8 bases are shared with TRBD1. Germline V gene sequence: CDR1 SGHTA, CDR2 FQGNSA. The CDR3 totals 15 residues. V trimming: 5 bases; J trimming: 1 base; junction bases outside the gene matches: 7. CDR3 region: CASSPQGAASYEQYF. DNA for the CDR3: TGTGCCAGCAGCCCTCAGGGGGCTGCTTCCTACGAGCAGTACTTC.

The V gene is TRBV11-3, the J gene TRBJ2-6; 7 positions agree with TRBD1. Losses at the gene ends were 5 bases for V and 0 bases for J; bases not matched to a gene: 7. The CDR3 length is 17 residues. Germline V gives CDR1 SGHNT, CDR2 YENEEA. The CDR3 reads CASSPGQINSGANVLTF. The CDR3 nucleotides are TGTGCCAGCAGCCCGGGACAGATCAACTCTGGGGCCAACGTCCTGACTTTC.

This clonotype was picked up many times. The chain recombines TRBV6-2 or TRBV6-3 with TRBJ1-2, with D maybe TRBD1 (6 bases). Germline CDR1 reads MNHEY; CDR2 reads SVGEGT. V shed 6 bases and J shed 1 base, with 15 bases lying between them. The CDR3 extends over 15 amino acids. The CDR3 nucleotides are TGTGCCAGCAGCCGTCGGAGGACAGATAACTATGGCTACACCTTC. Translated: CASSRRRTDNYGYTF.

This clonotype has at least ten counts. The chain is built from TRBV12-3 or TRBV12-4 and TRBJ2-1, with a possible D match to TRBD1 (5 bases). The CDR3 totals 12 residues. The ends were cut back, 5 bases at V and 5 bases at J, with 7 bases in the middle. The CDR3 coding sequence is TGTGCCAGCAGTCTGACAGACAATGAGCAGTTCTTC. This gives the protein CASSLTDNEQFF.

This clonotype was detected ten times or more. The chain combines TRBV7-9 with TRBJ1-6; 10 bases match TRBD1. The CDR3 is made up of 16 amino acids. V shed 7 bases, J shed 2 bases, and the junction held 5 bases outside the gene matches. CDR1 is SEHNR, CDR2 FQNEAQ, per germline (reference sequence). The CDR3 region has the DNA TGTGCCAGCACCCCCGGGACAGGGGCCTATAATTCACCCCTCCACTTT. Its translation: CASTPGTGAYNSPLHF.

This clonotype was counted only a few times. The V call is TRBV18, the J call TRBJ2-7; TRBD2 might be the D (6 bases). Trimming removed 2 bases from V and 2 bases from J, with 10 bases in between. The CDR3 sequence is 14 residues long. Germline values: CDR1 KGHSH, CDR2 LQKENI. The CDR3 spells CASSPRAGPYEQYF. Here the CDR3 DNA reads TGTGCCAGCTCACCAAGGGCGGGACCCTACGAGCAGTACTTC.

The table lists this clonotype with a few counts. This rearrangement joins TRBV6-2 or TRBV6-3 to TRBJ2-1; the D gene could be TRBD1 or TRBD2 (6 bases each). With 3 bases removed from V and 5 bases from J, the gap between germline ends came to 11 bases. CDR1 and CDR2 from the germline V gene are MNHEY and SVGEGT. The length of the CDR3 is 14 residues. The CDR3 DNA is TGTGCCAGCAGTTATTGGGGGGCGCACAATGAGCAGTTCTTC. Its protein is CASSYWGAHNEQFF.

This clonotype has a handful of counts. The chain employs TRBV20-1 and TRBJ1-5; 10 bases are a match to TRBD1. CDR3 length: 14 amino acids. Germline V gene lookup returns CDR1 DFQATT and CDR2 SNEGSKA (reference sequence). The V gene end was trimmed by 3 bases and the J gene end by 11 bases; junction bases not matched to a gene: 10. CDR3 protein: CSASPGTGDKAQHF. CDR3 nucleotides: TGCAGTGCTAGTCCCGGGACAGGGGACAAGGCCCAGCATTTT.

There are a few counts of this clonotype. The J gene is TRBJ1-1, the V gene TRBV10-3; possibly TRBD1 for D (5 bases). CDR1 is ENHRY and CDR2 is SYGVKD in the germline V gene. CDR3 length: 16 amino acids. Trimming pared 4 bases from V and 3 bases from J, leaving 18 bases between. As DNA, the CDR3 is TGTGCCATCAGTGGGGGACCCGGGAGAGAGGACACTGAAGCTTTCTTT. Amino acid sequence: CAISGGPGREDTEAFF.

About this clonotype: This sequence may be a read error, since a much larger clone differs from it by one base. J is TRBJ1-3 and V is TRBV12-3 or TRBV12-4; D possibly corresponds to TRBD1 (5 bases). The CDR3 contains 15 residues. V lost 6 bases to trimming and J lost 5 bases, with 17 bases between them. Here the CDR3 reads CASRRDSNLRNTIYF. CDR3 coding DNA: TGTGCCAGCAGACGAGACAGCAACCTTAGAAACACCATATATTTT.

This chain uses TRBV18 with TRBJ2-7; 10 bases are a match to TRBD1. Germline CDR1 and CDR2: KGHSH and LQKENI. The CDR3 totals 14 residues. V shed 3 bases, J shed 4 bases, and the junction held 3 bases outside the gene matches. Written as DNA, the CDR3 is TGTGCCAGCTCACCCGGGACAGGGGAATACGAGCAGTACTTC. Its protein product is CASSPGTGEYEQYF.

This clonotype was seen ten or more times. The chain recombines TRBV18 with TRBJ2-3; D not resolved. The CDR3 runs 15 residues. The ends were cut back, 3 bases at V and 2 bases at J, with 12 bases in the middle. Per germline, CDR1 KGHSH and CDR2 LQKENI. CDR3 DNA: TGTGCCAGCTCACCTGACGGAAAGGTCACAGATACGCAGTATTTT. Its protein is CASSPDGKVTDTQYF.

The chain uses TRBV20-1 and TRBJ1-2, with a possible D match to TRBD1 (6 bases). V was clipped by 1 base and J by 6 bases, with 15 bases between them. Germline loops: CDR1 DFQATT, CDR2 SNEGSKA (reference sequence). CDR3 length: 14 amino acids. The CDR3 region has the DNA TGCAGTGCTAGAGGCCTGCTACAGGGAGATGGCTACACCTTC. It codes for CSARGLLQGDGYTF.

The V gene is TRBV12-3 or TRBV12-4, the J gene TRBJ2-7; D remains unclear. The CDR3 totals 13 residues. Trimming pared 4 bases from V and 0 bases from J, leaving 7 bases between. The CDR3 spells CASSWSLSYEQYF. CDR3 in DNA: TGTGCCAGCAGTTGGTCCCTCTCCTACGAGCAGTACTTC.

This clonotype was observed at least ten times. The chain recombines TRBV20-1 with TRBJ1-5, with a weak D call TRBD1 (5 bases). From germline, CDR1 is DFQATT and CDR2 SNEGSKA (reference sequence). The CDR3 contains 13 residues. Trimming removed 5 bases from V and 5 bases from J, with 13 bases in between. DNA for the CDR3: TGCAGTGCTCAAACAGGAAATTATCAGCCCCAGCATTTT. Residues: CSAQTGNYQPQHF.

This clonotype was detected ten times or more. CDR3 bases: TGTGCTAGTGGTTTCCGGGTTTTGGACAGACGAAACAATGAGCAGTTCTTC. The encoded protein is CASGFRVLDRRNNEQFF. This chain joins TRBV12-5 and TRBJ2-1, with D possibly being TRBD1 (6 bases). V was trimmed by 3 bases and J by 5 bases, leaving 20 bases between them. Germline V CDR1 and CDR2: LGHNT, FRNRAP. The length of the CDR3 is 17 residues.

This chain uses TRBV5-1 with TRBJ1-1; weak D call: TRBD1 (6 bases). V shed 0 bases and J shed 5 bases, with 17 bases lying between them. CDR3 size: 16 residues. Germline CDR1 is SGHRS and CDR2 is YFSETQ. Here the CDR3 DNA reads TGCGCCAGCAGCTTGGAGACAGGCTCTCCGGGGACTGAAGCTTTCTTT. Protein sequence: CASSLETGSPGTEAFF.

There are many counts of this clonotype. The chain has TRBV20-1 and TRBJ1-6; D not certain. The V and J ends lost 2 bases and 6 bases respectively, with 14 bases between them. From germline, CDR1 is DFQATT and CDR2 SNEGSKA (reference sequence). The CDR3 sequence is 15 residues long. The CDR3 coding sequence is TGCAGTGCTAGAATTTCGACGGAATTTAATTCACCCCTCCACTTT. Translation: CSARISTEFNSPLHF.

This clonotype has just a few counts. CDR3 sequence reads: CASSPGTAYEQYF. DNA of the CDR3: TGTGCCAGCAGTCCCGGGACAGCTTACGAGCAGTACTTC. The V gene is TRBV6-5, the J gene TRBJ2-7; 7 nucleotides agree with TRBD1. Germline V gene data show CDR1 as MNHEY and CDR2 as SVGAGI. The CDR3 spans 13 residues. With V trimmed by 5 bases and J by 4 bases, 5 bases remained unmatched.

CDR3 coding DNA: TGTGCCAGCAGCCCCGGACAGGGATACTTCTACGAGCAGTACTTC. It specifies CASSPGQGYFYEQYF. The chain carries TRBV2 and TRBJ2-7; the match to TRBD1 covers 8 bases. Germline loops: CDR1 SNHLY, CDR2 FYNNEI. V lost 6 bases to trimming and J lost 3 bases; unmatched junction nucleotides: 10. The CDR3 runs to 15 residues.

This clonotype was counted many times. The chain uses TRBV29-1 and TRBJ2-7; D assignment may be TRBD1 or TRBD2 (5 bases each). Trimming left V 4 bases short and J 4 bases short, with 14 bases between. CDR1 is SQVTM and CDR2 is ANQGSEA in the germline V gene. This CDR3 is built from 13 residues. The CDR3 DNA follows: TGCAGCGTTGGGGAGCTTGACAGATACGAGCAGTACTTC. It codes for CSVGELDRYEQYF.

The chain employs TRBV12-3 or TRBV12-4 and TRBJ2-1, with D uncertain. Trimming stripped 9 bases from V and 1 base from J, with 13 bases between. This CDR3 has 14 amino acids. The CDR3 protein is CASGVGGSYNEQFF. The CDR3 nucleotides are TGTGCCAGTGGGGTGGGCGGTTCCTACAATGAGCAGTTCTTC.

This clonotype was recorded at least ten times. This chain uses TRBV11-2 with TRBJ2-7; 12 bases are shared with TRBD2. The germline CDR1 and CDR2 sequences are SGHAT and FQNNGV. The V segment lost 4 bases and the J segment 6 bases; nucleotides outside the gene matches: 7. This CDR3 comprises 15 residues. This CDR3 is CASSSRLAGAGEQYF. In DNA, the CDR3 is TGTGCCAGCAGCTCGAGACTAGCGGGAGCTGGCGAGCAGTACTTC.

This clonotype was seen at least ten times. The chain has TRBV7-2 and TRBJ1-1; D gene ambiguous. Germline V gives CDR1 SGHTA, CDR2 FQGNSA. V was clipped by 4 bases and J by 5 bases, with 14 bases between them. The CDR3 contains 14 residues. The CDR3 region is CASSSTPYGTEAFF. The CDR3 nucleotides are TGTGCCAGCAGCTCTACTCCTTATGGGACTGAAGCTTTCTTT. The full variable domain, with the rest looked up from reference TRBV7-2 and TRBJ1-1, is GAGVSQSPSNKVTEKGKDVELRCDPISGHTALYWYRQSLGQGLEFLIYFQGNSAPDKSGLPSDRFSAERTGGSVSTLTIQRTQQEDSAVYLCASSSTPYGTEAFFGQGTRLTVV.

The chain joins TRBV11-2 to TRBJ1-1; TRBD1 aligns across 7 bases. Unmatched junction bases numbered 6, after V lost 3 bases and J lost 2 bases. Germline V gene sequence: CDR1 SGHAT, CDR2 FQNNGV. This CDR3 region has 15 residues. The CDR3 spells CASSFMGQLNTEAFF. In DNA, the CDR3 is TGTGCCAGCAGCTTCATGGGACAGTTAAACACTGAAGCTTTCTTT.

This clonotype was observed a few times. Here the CDR3 reads CASAIAGVETQYF. The DNA of the CDR3 is TGTGCTAGTGCCATAGCGGGAGTGGAGACCCAGTACTTC. The V call is TRBV12-5, the J call TRBJ2-5, with TRBD2 identical over 9 bases. The V gene's germline CDR1 is LGHNT and CDR2 FRNRAP. The CDR3 contains 13 residues. The junction had 5 bases not matched to a gene; V was cut back by 7 bases and J by 5 bases.